The clone carrying this T cell receptor (beta chain) was recorded a few times. No antigen is known for it. Brentuximab vedotin exposure varied among the patients, all of whom had relapsed after autologous stem cell transplantation. This sample stems from a study of PD-1 blockade in classical Hodgkin lymphoma. The study's findings and limits: Complete responders showed a baseline diversity that resembled the diversity of newly diagnosed patients.

Assay: immunoSEQ multiplex PCR; the TCRdb copy retains only in-frame clones and omits some. The data contain fewer than 80,000 clones, over 55% of them singletons. This receptor was identified in a human donor with classical Hodgkin lymphoma. The specimen was peripheral blood mononuclear cells (PBMCs), collected before the second cycle of nivolumab.

CDR3 sequence (DNA): TGTGCCAGCAGCTTAGGGGCCGACAGGGGATTGTATGGCTACACCTTC. It translates to CASSLGADRGLYGYTF. The rearrangement links TRBV5-5 to TRBJ1-2; 8 nucleotides match TRBD1. The junction had 11 bases not matched to a gene; V was cut back by 2 bases and J by 5 bases. CDR3 length: 16 amino acids. The germline CDR1 and CDR2 sequences are SGHKS and YYEKEE (reference sequence).